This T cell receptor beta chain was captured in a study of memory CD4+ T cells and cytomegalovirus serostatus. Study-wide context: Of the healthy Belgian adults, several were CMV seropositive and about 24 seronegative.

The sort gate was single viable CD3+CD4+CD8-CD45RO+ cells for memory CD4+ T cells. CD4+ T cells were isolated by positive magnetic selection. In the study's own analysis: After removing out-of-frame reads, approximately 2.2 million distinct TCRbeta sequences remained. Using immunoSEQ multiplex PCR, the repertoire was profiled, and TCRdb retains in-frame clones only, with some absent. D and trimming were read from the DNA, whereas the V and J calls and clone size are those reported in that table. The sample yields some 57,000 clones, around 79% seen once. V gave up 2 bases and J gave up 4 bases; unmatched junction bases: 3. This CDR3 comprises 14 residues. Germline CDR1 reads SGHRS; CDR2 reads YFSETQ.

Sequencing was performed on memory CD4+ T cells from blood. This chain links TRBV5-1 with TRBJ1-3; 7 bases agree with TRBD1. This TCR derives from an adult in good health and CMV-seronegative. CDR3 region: CASSFGQEGNTIYF. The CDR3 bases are TGCGCCAGCAGCTTTGGACAGGAAGGAAACACCATATATTTT.